This T cell receptor (beta chain) was found in a study of shared clonotypes between healthy human individuals. Naive CD8 cells lacked CD45RO, underwent positive selection for CCR7 and left out terminally differentiated effector memory CD45RA+ cells. This table comes from immunoSEQ multiplex PCR, and its TCRdb copy is limited to in-frame clones, with some not included. Altogether hundreds of thousands of clones are present, around 96% being singletons, with the ten largest covering around 0.12%. From germline, CDR1 is MNHEY and CDR2 SVGAGI. The CDR3 is 14 amino acids. Deletions cut 2 bases from V and 3 bases from J, with 11 bases between.

The receptor's source is a woman younger than 45 in good health. J is TRBJ2-7 and V is TRBV6-5; D perhaps matches TRBD1 (6 bases). The sample comprised naive CD8+ T cells sorted from blood. The CDR3 spells CASSYVGAGYEQYF. In nucleotides, the CDR3 is TGTGCCAGCAGTTACGTGGGGGCTGGCTACGAGCAGTACTTC.